These 14 T cell receptor beta chains originate from one sample sequenced in a study of beta chain features in type 1 diabetes. Reverse transcribing all isolated RNA meant expressed TCRB transcripts were sequenced. The protocol was immunoSEQ multiplex PCR, while the TCRdb copy is restricted to in-frame clones and leaves out a portion. The sample lists 600,000 to 650,000 clones, roughly a sixth occurring once. The sequenced sample consisted of naive CD4+ T cells from blood. Every receptor here comes from a man aged 18 to 29 in good health.

CDR3 bases: TGTGCCTGGATGAATTTAGGTGTGAACACCGGGGAGCTGTTTTTT. It encodes CAWMNLGVNTGELFF. The genes are TRBV30 and TRBJ2-2; D unresolved. Germline V gives CDR1 GTSNPN, CDR2 SVGIG (reference sequence). The length of the CDR3 is 15 residues. With 4 bases removed from V and 1 base from J, the gap between germline ends came to 13 bases.

The chain is built from TRBV10-3 and TRBJ2-1; no reliable D call. CDR1 and CDR2 (germline): ENHRY, SYGVKD. With 7 bases removed from V and 9 bases from J, the gap between germline ends came to 19 bases. The CDR3 covers 14 residues. CDR3 DNA: TGTGCCATCAATGTGGATATAAGGAGTGGTGAGCAGTTCTTC. It translates to CAINVDIRSGEQFF.

This clone turned up a few times. V is TRBV7-2 and J is TRBJ1-2; D might be TRBD1 (5 bases). The CDR3 is 13 amino acids. V lost 3 bases and J lost 7, with 12 bases in between. Germline CDR1 SGHTA, CDR2 FQGNSA. The DNA of the CDR3 is TGTGCCAGCAGCTTCCTGCAGGGACGTGGCTACACCTTC. Translated, it gives CASSFLQGRGYTF. Looking up the rest from reference TRBV7-2 and TRBJ1-2 gives the full variable domain: GAGVSQSPSNKVTEKGKDVELRCDPISGHTALYWYRQSLGQGLEFLIYFQGNSAPDKSGLPSDRFSAERTGGSVSTLTIQRTQQEDSAVYLCASSFLQGRGYTFGSGTRLTVV.

The V gene is TRBV28, the J gene TRBJ1-2; 7 bases map to TRBD1. The V and J ends lost 1 base and 7 bases, in that order; junction bases with no gene match: 3. The CDR3 contains 13 residues. The germline gives CDR1 MDHEN, CDR2 SYDVKM. CDR3 sequence (DNA): TGTGCCAGCAGTTTATTACAGGGGCTTGGCTACACCTTC. It encodes CASSLLQGLGYTF.

This clone was found a few times. The chain links TRBV13 to TRBJ2-3; maybe TRBD2 (5 bases). V lost 5 bases to trimming and J lost 4 bases, with 13 bases between them. The germline V gene has CDR1 PRHDT and CDR2 FYEKMQ (reference sequence). CDR3 size: 14 residues. The CDR3 sequence is CASSGRVGADTQYF. The CDR3 nucleotides are TGTGCCAGCAGCGGGAGAGTAGGCGCAGATACGCAGTATTTT.

The sample holds a few counts of this clone. The chain couples TRBV18 to TRBJ2-3, with D possibly TRBD1 on 6 matching bases. Germline lookup yields CDR1 KGHSH and CDR2 LQKENI. The CDR3 sequence is 14 residues long. V lost 6 bases, J lost 2 bases, and 12 bases lay in between. The CDR3 region is CASSLGATTDTQYF. CDR3 DNA: TGTGCCAGCTCTTTGGGGGCCACCACAGATACGCAGTATTTT. Complete variable domain (other parts from reference TRBV18 and TRBJ2-3): NAGVMQNPRHLVRRRGQEARLRCSPMKGHSHVYWYRQLPEEGLKFMVYLQKENIIDESGMPKERFSAEFPKEGPSILRIQQVVRGDSAAYFCASSLGATTDTQYFGPGTRLTVL.

This chain's CDR3 is CSAYDSYEQYF. The CDR3 DNA sequence: TGCAGTGCGTATGACTCCTACGAGCAGTACTTC. This chain connects TRBV20-1 to TRBJ2-7; D is ambiguous. CDR3 size: 11 residues. The ends were cut back, 6 bases at V and 0 bases at J, with 6 bases in the middle. From germline, CDR1 is DFQATT and CDR2 SNEGSKA (reference sequence).

This clone was seen a handful of times. The chain recombines TRBV10-3 with TRBJ1-1; TRBD1 matches 7 bases. CDR1 ENHRY and CDR2 SYGVKD come from the germline V gene. V was pared by 10 bases and J by 0 bases, with 8 bases of the junction left unmatched. The CDR3 contains 14 residues. The DNA of the CDR3 is TGTGCCAGCTTGGGACAGTTTATGAACACTGAAGCTTTCTTT. It is translated as CASLGQFMNTEAFF.

The V call is TRBV27, the J call TRBJ1-2; D is undetermined. CDR3 length: 14 residues. Per the germline V gene, CDR1 is MNHEY and CDR2 is SMNVEV (reference sequence). V was trimmed by 6 bases and J by 7 bases, leaving 18 bases between them. The CDR3 bases are TGTGCCAGCAGACAATTAAAAGGTCTTGTTGGCTACACCTTC. It yields the protein CASRQLKGLVGYTF.

The chain links TRBV11-2 to TRBJ2-3; D is perhaps TRBD1 (8 bases). This CDR3 region has 14 residues. The germline V gene encodes CDR1 SGHAT and CDR2 FQNNGV. V was pared by 7 bases and J by 9 bases, with 20 bases between. CDR3 amino acids: CASKAGQAQFTQYF. CDR3 DNA: TGTGCCAGCAAAGCGGGACAGGCTCAGTTCACGCAGTATTTT. Supplemented by reference TRBV11-2 and TRBJ2-3, the full variable domain reads EAGVAQSPRYKIIEKRQSVAFWCNPISGHATLYWYQQILGQGPKLLIQFQNNGVVDDSQLPKDRFSAERLKGVDSTLKIQPAKLEDSAVYLCASKAGQAQFTQYFGPGTRLTVL.

The chain is built from TRBV4-3 and TRBJ1-1; 8 bases match TRBD1. This CDR3 has 15 residues. Germline-derived CDR1 and CDR2 are LGHNA and YSLEER. V shed 2 bases, J shed 5 bases, and the junction held 7 bases outside the gene matches. The CDR3 DNA sequence: TGCGCCAGCAGCCAACGGACAGGGAAGAGGACTGAAGCTTTCTTT. Translation: CASSQRTGKRTEAFF.

The CDR3 is CASRKESNQPQHF. The CDR3 region has the DNA TGTGCCAGTAGGAAAGAGAGCAATCAGCCCCAGCATTTT. V usage is TRBV2 and J usage is TRBJ1-5, with no clear D. The V end lost 9 bases, the J end lost 1 base, and 10 bases lay between the germline ends. The CDR3 runs 13 residues. CDR1 is SNHLY, CDR2 FYNNEI, per germline.

In this sample, this clone turned up a few times. The same CDR3 also results from other DNA sequences found in this sample. The V and J genes are TRBV11-2 and TRBJ2-1; no clear D. Germline-derived CDR1 and CDR2 are SGHAT and FQNNGV. Trimming stripped 0 bases from V and 7 bases from J, with 7 bases between. The CDR3 covers 13 residues. The CDR3, as DNA: TGTGCCAGCAGCTTAGATAGAGTGAATGAGCAGTTCTTC. Protein sequence: CASSLDRVNEQFF.

This clone has only a few counts. The rearrangement joins TRBV7-2 to TRBJ2-6; 7 positions match TRBD1. The CDR3 consists of 17 residues. The germline gives CDR1 SGHTA, CDR2 FQGNSA. The J segment lost 1 base and the V segment lost 0 bases, leaving 3 bases of the junction unmatched. The DNA for the CDR3 is TGTGCCAGCAGCTTAGCAGGGGGCGTATCTGGGGCCAACGTCCTGACTTTC. Protein: CASSLAGGVSGANVLTF.